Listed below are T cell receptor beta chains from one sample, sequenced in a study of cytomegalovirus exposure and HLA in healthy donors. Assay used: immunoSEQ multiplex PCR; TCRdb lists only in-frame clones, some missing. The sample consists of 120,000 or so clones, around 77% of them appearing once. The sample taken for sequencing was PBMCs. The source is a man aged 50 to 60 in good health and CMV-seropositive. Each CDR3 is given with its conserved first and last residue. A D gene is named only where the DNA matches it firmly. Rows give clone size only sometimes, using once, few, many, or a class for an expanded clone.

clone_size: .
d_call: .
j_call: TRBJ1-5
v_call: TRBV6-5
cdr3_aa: CASSYSWGGNQPQHF
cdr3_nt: TGTGCCAGCAGTTACTCTTGGGGAGGCAATCAGCCCCAGCATTTT

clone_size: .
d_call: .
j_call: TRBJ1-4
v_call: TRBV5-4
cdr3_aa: CASSFGPGEKLFF
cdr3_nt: TGTGCCAGCAGCTTCGGTCCAGGGGAAAAACTGTTTTTT

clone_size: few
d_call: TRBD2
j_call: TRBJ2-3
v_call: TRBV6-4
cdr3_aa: CASSEVAGGPDTQYF
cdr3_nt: TGTGCCAGCAGTGAAGTAGCGGGGGGGCCAGATACGCAGTATTTT

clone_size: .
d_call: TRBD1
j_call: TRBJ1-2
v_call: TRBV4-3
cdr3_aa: CASSQETGLSYGYTF
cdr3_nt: TGCGCCAGCAGCCAAGAGACAGGGTTAAGCTACGGCTACACCTTC

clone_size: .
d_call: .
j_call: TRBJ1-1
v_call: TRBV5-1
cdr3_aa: CASSRSDYTEAFF
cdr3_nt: TGCGCCAGCAGCCGTTCTGACTACACTGAAGCTTTCTTT

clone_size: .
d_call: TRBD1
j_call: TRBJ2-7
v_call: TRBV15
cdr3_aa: CATRTNTGGEQYF
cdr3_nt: TGTGCCACCAGGACGAATACAGGGGGCGAGCAGTACTTC

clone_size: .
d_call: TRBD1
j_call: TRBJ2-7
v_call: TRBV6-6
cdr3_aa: CASSYEGAARSYEQYF
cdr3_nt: TGTGCCAGCAGTTACGAGGGGGCCGCGAGGTCCTACGAGCAGTACTTC

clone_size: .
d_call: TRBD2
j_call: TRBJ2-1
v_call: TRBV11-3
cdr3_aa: CASSLGGSRNEQFF
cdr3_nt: TGTGCCAGCAGCTTGGGCGGGAGTCGGAATGAGCAGTTCTTC

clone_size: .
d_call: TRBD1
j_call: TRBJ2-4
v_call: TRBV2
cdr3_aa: CASRTTGKGNIQYF
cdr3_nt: TGTGCCAGCAGAACGACAGGGAAGGGGAACATTCAGTACTTC

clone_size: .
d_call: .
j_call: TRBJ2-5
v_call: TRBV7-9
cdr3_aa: CASSLMERGAKETQYF
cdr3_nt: TGTGCCAGCAGCTTAATGGAACGGGGGGCCAAAGAGACCCAGTACTTC

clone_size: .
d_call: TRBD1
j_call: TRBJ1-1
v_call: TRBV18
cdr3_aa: CASSPTDRGGEAFF
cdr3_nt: TGTGCCAGCTCACCAACGGACAGGGGGGGTGAAGCTTTCTTT

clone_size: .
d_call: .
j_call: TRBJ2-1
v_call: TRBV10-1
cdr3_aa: CASSELSGLNNEQFF
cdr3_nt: TGCGCCAGCAGTGAGCTGTCGGGGTTGAACAATGAGCAGTTCTTC

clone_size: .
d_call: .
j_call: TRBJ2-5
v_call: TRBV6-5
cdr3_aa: CASRTREVAETQYF
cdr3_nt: TGTGCCAGCAGGACTAGAGAGGTGGCCGAGACCCAGTACTTC

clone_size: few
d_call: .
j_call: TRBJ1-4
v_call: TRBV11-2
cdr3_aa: CASSLDRPPRSEKLFF
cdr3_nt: TGTGCCAGCAGCTTAGATCGGCCTCCTAGGAGTGAAAAACTGTTTTTT

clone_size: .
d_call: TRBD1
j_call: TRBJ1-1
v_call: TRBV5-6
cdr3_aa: CASSPPGGTEAFF
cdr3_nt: TGTGCCAGCAGCCCCCCAGGGGGAACTGAAGCTTTCTTT

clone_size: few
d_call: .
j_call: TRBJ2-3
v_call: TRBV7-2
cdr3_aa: CASSPGVWSEDTQYF
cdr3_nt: TGTGCCAGCAGCCCGGGTGTTTGGAGCGAGGATACGCAGTATTTT

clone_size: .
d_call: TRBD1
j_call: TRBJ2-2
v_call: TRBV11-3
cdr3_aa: CASSPETGFAGELFF
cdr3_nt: TGTGCCAGCAGCCCGGAGACAGGGTTTGCCGGGGAGCTGTTTTTT

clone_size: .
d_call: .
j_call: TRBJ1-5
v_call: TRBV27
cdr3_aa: CASSSPGGNQPQHF
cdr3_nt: TGTGCCAGCAGTTCCCCAGGGGGCAATCAGCCCCAGCATTTT

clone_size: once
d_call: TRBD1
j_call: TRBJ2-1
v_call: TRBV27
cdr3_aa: CASSLFEQGVRNEQFF
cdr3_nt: TGTGCCAGCAGTTTATTTGAACAGGGGGTTCGCAATGAGCAGTTCTTC

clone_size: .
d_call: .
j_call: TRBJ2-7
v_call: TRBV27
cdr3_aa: CASSAGLYEQYF
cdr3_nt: TGTGCCTCATCGGCGGGTCTCTACGAGCAGTACTTC

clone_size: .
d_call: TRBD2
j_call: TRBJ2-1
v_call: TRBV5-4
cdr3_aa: CASSGGGFHNEQFF
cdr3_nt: TGTGCCAGCAGCGGGGGGGGGTTCCACAATGAGCAGTTCTTC

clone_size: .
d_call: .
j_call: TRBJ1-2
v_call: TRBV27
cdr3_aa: CASSRRGVSYGYTF
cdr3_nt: TGTGCCAGCAGTAGACGGGGGGTTAGCTATGGCTACACCTTC

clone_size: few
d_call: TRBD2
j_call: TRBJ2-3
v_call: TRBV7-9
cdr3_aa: CASSPWGEGPDTQYF
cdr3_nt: TGTGCCAGCAGCCCCTGGGGGGAGGGACCAGATACGCAGTATTTT

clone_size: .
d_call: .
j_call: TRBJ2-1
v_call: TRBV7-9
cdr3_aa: CASSLAAGWNEQFF
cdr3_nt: TGTGCCAGCAGCCTTGCGGCAGGGTGGAATGAGCAGTTCTTC

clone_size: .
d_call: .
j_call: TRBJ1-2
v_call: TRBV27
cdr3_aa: CASSISPDSFYGYTF
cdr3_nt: TGTGCCAGCAGTATTTCACCTGACAGTTTCTATGGCTACACCTTC

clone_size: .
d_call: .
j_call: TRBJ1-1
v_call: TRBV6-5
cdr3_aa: CASSYSKWTDAFF
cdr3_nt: TGTGCCAGCAGTTACTCAAAGTGGACAGACGCTTTCTTT

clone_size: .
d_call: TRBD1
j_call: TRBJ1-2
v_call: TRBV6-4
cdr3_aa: CASRDSTTGYTF
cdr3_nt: TGTGCCAGCCGGGACAGTACCACAGGCTACACCTTC

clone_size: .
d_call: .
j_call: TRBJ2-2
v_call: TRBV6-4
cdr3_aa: CASSAGVSTGELFF
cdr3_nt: TGTGCCAGCAGTGCGGGGGTGTCCACCGGGGAGCTGTTTTTT

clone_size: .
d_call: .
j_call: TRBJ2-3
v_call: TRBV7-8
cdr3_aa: CASRGRAKETQYF
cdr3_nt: TGTGCCAGCAGAGGCAGAGCCAAGGAGACGCAGTATTTT

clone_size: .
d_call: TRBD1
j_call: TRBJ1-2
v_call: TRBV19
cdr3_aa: CASSIVGGTVYGYTF
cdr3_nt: TGTGCCAGTAGTATAGTAGGTGGGACAGTCTATGGCTACACCTTC

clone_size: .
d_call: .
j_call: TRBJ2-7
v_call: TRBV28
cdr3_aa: CASRMKEGTYEQYF
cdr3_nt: TGTGCCAGCAGGATGAAGGAGGGGACCTACGAGCAGTACTTC

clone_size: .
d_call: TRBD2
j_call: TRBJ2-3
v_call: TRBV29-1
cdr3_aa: CSVAGGDTDTQYF
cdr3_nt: TGCAGCGTTGCCGGGGGGGACACAGATACGCAGTATTTT

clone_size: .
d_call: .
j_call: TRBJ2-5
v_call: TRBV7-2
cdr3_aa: CANRQGETQYF
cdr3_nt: TGTGCCAACCGTCAGGGAGAGACCCAGTACTTC

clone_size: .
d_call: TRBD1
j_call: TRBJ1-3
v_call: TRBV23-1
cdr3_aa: CASRGDSAYFSGNTIYF
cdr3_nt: TGCGCCAGCAGAGGGGACAGCGCCTACTTCTCTGGAAACACCATATATTTT

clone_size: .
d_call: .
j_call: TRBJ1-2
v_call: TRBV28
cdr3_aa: CASSQQSFNYGYTF
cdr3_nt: TGTGCCAGCAGTCAACAGAGCTTTAACTATGGCTACACCTTC

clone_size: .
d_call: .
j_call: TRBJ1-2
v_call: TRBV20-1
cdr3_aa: CRGGVAYGYTF
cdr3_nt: TGCAGGGGAGGGGTAGCCTATGGCTACACCTTC

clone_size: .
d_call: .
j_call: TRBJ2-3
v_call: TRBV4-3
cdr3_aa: CASSADFSTDTQYF
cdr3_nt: TGCGCCAGCTCCGCCGACTTCAGCACAGATACGCAGTATTTT

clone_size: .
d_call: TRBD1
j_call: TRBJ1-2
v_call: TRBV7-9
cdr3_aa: CASSSGGANYGYTF
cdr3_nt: TGTGCCAGCAGCTCAGGGGGAGCTAACTATGGCTACACCTTC

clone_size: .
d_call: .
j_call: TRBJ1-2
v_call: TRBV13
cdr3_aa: CASSFGGAGYTF
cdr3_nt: TGTGCCAGCAGCTTTGGGGGGGCGGGCTACACCTTC

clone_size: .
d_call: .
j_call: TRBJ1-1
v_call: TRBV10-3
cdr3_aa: CAISESAGVYTEAFF
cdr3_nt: TGTGCCATCAGTGAGTCAGCAGGGGTTTACACTGAAGCTTTCTTT